Included here is one TCR beta chain sequence, with context. The antigen remains undetermined. These data come from a study of cytomegalovirus exposure and HLA in healthy donors. Study in general: HLA-typed donors were the source of roughly 85 million unique TCRs held in an early data release. Study results and limitations: Per published accounts, TCR beta sequences correctly predicted the HLA-A and HLA-B alleles of most subjects. Later analysis demonstrated an association between a missense DCLRE1C variant and TCR beta V- and J-gene trimming.

Each donor was nominally healthy when sampled (though unrecorded immune exposures were likely). Germline V gene sequence: CDR1 MNHEY, CDR2 SMNVEV (reference sequence). The CDR3 spans 13 residues. V gave up 10 bases and J gave up 2 bases; unmatched junction bases: 3. Primers for the PCR totalled 60 Vbeta and 13 Jbeta. The data were produced by immunoSEQ multiplex PCR, yet TCRdb's version contains in-frame clones alone and is incomplete. The sample comprises about 140,000 clones, 75% to 90% of which are singletons, and 1.2% rests with the top ten. The source is a female donor in good health and CMV-seronegative. The sequenced sample consisted of PBMCs. The rearrangement joins TRBV27 to TRBJ2-1; TRBD1 aligns across 9 bases. In DNA form, the CDR3 reads TGTGCCACCCGGGACAGGGCCTACAATGAGCAGTTCTTC. This translates into CATRDRAYNEQFF.